This TCR beta chain was profiled in a study of molecular identifiers for immune sequencing clone quantification. To note about this clonotype: Just one base apart from a much larger clone, this may be a read error.

Germline trimming cut 5 bases from V and 0 bases from J; bases unmatched to any gene: 7. Germline V gene data show CDR1 as DFQATT and CDR2 as SNEGSKA (reference sequence). The CDR3 is 17 amino acids. A CD8+CD4-CCR7+CD45RA+ gate was used to sort naive CD8 T cells. Methods described previously were used for bulk TCR libraries, and listed TCR primers were applied. Each CDR3 protein gets one entry after TCRdb re-called the PCR reads with MiXCR. The sample yields around 480,000 distinct CDR3 sequences, roughly 26% seen once. Sequencing was done on a sample of naive CD8+ T cells from blood, with Jurkat cell RNA spiked in. Subset defined: FACS-sorted CD8+CD4-CCR7+CD45RA+ naive T cells. This chain links TRBV20-1 with TRBJ2-6; 10 positions agree with TRBD2. The clonotype was recovered from a human donor in good health. Some libraries in this study had Jurkat cell RNA spiked in. In nucleotides, the CDR3 is TGCAGTGCTTCCAAACTAGCGGGGAGCTCTGGGGCCAACGTCCTGACTTTC. Translation gives CSASKLAGSSGANVLTF.